This T cell receptor beta chain came from a study of regulatory T cells in long-lasting Graves disease. Overall study results and limits: Results may be inaccurate due to the small sample size. TCR diversity was lower in persistent Graves' patients than in newly diagnosed ones. When disease was persistent, TRBV28, TRBJ1-2 and TRBJ2-5 were the favored segments.

iRepertoire HTBI primers and Arm-PCR of CDR3 regions built TCR beta libraries. One entry per CDR3 protein, called by TCRdb with MiXCR from the multiplex PCR reads. The sample lists approximately 400,000 distinct CDR3 sequences; 23% were seen once. Time point reported: persistent/refractory GD, antithyroid drugs over 5 years with positive TRAb. PBMC-derived RNA was used for the TCR library. Regarding this clonotype: What it binds is not known. Just one base apart from a much larger clone, this may be a read error.

CDR3 length: 16 amino acids. The sequencing here drew on peripheral blood mononuclear cells (PBMCs), taken when the disease was refractory, from a patient treated with antithyroid drugs. The gene calls are TRBV12-3 or TRBV12-4 and TRBJ2-7, with D possibly TRBD1 on 5 matching bases. This sequence was found in a female donor with Graves disease. The CDR3 protein is CASSQSSFRATYEKYF. The CDR3, as DNA: TGTGCCAGCAGTCAGTCCTCGTTCAGGGCCACCTACGAGAAGTACTTC.